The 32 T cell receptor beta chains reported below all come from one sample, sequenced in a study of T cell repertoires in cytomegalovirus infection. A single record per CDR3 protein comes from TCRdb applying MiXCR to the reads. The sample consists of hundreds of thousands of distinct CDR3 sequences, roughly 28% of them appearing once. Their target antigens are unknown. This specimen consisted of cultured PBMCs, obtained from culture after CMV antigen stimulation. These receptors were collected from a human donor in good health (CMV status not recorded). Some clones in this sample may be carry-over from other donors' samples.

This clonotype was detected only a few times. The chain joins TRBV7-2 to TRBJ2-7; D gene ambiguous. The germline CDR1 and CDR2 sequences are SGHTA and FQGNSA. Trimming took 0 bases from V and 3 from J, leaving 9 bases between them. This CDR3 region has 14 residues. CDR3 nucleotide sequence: TGTGCCAGCAGCTTAGCCATTGGGATCTACGAGCAGTACTTC. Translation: CASSLAIGIYEQYF. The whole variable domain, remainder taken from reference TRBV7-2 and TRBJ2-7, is GAGVSQSPSNKVTEKGKDVELRCDPISGHTALYWYRQSLGQGLEFLIYFQGNSAPDKSGLPSDRFSAERTGGSVSTLTIQRTQQEDSAVYLCASSLAIGIYEQYFGPGTRLTVT.

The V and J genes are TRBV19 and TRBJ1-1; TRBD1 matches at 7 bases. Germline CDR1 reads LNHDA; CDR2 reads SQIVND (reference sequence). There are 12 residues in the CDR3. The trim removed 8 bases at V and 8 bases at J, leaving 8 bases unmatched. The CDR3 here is CASRQGGWEAFF. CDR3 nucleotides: TGTGCCAGTCGACAGGGAGGCTGGGAAGCTTTCTTT.

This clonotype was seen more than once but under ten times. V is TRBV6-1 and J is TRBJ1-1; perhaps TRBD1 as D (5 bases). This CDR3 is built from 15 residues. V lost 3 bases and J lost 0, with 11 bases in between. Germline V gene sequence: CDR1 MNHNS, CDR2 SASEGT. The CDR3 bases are TGTGCCAGCAGTGACATGGGGCAGTTGAACACTGAAGCTTTCTTT. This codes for CASSDMGQLNTEAFF.

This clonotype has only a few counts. The DNA for the CDR3 is TGTGCCAGCAGCGGCTCGGGAGGGGTTGTCGCTGAAGCTTTCTTT. It is translated as CASSGSGGVVAEAFF. The gene calls are TRBV7-8 and TRBJ1-1; D is perhaps TRBD1 (5 bases). This CDR3 comprises 15 residues. Between the trimmed V and J ends, which lost 5 bases and 6 bases, there was a span of 19 bases. In germline, CDR1 is SGHVS, CDR2 FQNEAQ.

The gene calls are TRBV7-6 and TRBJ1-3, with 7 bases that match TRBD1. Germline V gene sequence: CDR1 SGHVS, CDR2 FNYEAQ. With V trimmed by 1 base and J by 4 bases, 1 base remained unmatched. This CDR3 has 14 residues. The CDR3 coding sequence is TGTGCCAGCAGCTTAGGGACAGGAGGAAACACCATATATTTT. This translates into CASSLGTGGNTIYF. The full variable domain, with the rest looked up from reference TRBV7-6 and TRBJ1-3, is GAGVSQSPRYKVTKRGQDVALRCDPISGHVSLYWYRQALGQGPEFLTYFNYEAQQDKSGLPNDRFSAERPEGSISTLTIQRTEQRDSAMYRCASSLGTGGNTIYFGEGSWLTVV.

The CDR3 reads CASSSTGLGSNQPQHF. The DNA of the CDR3 is TGTGCCAGCAGTTCCACAGGGTTAGGAAGCAATCAGCCCCAGCATTTT. The chain carries TRBV12-3 or TRBV12-4 and TRBJ1-5, with a tentative D call TRBD1 (6 bases). Trimming removed 4 bases at V and 1 base at J, with 14 bases between. The CDR3 sequence is 16 residues long.

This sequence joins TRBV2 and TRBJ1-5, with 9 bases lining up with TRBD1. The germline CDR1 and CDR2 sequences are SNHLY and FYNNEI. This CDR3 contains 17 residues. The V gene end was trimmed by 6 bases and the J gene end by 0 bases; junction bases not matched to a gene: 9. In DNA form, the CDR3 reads TGTGCCAGCAGCATGGACAGGGGAAGAGGTAGCAATCAGCCCCAGCATTTT. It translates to CASSMDRGRGSNQPQHF.

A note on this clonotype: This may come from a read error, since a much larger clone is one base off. The CDR3 loop is CASSSYGGTDTQYF. The CDR3 bases are TGTGCCAGCAGCTCGTACGGGGGCACAGATACGCAGTATTTT. V and J are TRBV7-2 and TRBJ2-3; TRBD2 is a possible D gene (5 bases). This CDR3 has 14 amino acids. Germline V gene data show CDR1 as SGHTA and CDR2 as FQGNSA. V was cut by 4 bases and J by 1 base, with 9 bases left in between.

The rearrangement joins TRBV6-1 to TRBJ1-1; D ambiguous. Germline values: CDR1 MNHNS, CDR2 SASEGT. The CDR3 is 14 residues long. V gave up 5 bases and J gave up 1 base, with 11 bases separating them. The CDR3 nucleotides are TGTGCCAGCAGTAAGGGCCTTGGGAACACTGAAGCTTTCTTT. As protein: CASSKGLGNTEAFF.

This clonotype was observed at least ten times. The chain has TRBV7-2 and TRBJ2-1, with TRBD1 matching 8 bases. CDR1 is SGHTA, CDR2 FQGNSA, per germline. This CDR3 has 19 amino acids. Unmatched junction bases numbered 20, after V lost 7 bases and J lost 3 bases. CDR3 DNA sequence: TGTGCCAGCATCCCCGACAGGGGCTTCGAGGAAGGGGGCTACAATGAGCAGTTCTTC. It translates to CASIPDRGFEEGGYNEQFF.

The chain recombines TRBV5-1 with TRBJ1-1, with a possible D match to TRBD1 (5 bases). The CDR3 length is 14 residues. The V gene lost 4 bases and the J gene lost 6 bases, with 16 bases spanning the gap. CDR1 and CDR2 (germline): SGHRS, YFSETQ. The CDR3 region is CASSPHLDNPEAFF. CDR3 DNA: TGCGCCAGCAGCCCACATCTGGACAACCCTGAAGCTTTCTTT.

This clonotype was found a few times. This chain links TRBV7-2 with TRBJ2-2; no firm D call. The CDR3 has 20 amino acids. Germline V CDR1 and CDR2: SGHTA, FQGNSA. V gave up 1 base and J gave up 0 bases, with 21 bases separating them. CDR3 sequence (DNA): TGTGCCAGCAGCTTAGACCCCGCCAGAAGGGTAGGCGCGAACACCGGGGAGCTGTTTTTT. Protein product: CASSLDPARRVGANTGELFF.

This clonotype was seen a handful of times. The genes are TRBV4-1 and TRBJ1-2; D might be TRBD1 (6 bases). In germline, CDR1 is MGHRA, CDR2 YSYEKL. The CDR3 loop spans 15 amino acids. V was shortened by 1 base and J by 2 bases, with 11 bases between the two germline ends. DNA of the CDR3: TGCGCCAGCAGCCAAGGATTGACAGGAAACTATGGCTACACCTTC. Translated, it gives CASSQGLTGNYGYTF.

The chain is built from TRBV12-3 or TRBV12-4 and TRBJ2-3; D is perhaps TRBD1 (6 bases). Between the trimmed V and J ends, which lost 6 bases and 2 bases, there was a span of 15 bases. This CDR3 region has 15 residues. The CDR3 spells CASSRQDTLTDTQYF. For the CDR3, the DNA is TGTGCCAGCAGCCGACAGGACACACTCACAGATACGCAGTATTTT.

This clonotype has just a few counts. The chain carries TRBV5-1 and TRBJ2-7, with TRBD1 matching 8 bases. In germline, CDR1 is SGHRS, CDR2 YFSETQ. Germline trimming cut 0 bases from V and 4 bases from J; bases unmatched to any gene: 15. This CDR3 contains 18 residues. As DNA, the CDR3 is TGCGCCAGCAGCTTGGCCTCAGTGACAGGGGCGAAAGGTTACGAGCAGTACTTC. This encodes CASSLASVTGAKGYEQYF.

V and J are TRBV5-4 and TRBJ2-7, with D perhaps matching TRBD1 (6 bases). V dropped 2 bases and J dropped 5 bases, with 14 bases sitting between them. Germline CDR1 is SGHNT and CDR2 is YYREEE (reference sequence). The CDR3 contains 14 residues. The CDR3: CASSFWDTAHEQYF. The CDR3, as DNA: TGTGCCAGCAGCTTCTGGGACACGGCCCACGAGCAGTACTTC.

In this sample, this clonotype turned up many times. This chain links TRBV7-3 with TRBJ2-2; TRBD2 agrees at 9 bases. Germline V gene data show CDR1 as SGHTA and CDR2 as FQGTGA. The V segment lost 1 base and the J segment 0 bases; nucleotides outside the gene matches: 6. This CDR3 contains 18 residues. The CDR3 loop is CASSLNSGGYTNTGELFF. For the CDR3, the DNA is TGTGCCAGCAGCTTAAATAGCGGGGGCTACACGAACACCGGGGAGCTGTTTTTT.

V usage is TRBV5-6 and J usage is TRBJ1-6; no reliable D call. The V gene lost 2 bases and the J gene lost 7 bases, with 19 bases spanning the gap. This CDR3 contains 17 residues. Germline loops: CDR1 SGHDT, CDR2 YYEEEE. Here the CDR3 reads CASSFRREPLKNSPLHF. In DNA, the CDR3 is TGTGCCAGCAGCTTTCGAAGGGAACCACTAAAAAATTCACCCCTCCACTTT.

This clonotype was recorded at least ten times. The CDR3 coding sequence is TGTGCCAGCAGTACAGGGCCGGGGGGCAATCAGCCCCAGCATTTT. Translation gives CASSTGPGGNQPQHF. The rearrangement joins TRBV6-1 to TRBJ1-5, with D perhaps TRBD1 (6 bases). With 5 bases removed from V and 2 bases from J, the gap between germline ends came to 13 bases. This CDR3 is 15 amino acids long. Germline V gene lookup returns CDR1 MNHNS and CDR2 SASEGT.

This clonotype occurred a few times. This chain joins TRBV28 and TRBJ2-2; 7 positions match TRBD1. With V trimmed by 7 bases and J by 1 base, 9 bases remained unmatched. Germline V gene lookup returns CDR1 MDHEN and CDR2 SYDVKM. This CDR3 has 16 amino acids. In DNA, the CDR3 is TGTGCCAGCATCCTAGGGGGCACCCTGAACACCGGGGAGCTGTTTTTT. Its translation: CASILGGTLNTGELFF.

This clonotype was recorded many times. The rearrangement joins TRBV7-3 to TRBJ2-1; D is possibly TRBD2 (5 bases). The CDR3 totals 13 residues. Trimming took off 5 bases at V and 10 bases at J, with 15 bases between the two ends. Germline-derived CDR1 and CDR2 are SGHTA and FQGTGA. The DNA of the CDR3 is TGTGCCAGCAGCCTCTTCACGGGGATAGAGCAGTTCTTC. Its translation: CASSLFTGIEQFF.

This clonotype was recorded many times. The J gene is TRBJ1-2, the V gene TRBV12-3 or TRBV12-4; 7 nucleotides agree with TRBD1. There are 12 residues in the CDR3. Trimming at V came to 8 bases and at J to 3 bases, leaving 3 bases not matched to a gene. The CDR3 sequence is CASQGQDYGYTF. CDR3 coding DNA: TGTGCCAGCCAAGGACAGGACTATGGCTACACCTTC.

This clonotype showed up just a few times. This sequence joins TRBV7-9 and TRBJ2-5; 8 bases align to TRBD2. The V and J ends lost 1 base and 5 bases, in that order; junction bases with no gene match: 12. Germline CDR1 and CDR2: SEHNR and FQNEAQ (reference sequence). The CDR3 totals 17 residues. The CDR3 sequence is CASSLGRARGEKETQYF. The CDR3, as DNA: TGTGCCAGCAGCTTAGGTCGGGCGCGGGGGGAAAAGGAGACCCAGTACTTC.

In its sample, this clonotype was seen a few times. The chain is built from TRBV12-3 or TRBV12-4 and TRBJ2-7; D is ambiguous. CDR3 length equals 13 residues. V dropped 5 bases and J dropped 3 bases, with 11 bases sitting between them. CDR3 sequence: CASSQHPVYEQYF. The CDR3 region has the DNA TGTGCCAGCAGTCAGCATCCAGTCTACGAGCAGTACTTC.

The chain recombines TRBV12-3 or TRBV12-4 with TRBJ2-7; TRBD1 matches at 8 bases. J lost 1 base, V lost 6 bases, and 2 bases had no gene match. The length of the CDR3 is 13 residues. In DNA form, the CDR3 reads TGTGCCAGCAGGACAGGGGCTTCCTACGAGCAGTACTTC. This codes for CASRTGASYEQYF.

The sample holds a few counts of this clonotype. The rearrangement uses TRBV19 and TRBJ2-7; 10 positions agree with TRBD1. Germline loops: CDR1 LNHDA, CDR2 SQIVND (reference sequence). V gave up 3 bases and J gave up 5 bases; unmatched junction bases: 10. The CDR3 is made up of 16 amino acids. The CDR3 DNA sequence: TGTGCCAGTAGTATCAAGTCGGGACAGGGGATTAACGAGCAGTACTTC. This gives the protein CASSIKSGQGINEQYF. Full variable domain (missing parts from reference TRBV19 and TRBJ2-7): DGGITQSPKYLFRKEGQNVTLSCEQNLNHDAMYWYRQDPGQGLRLIYYSQIVNDFQKGDIAEGYSVSREKKESFPLTVTSAQKNPTAFYLCASSIKSGQGINEQYFGPGTRLTVT.

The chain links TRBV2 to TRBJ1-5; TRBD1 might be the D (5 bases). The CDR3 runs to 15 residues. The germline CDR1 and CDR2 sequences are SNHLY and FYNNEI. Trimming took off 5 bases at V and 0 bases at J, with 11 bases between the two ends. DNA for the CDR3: TGTGCCAGCAGTCAAGACAGATATAGCAATCAGCCCCAGCATTTT. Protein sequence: CASSQDRYSNQPQHF.

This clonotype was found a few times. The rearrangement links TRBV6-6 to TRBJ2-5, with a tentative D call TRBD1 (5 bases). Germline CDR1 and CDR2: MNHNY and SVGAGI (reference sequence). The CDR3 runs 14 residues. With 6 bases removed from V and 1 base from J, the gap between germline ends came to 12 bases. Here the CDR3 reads CASSRWQGQETQYF. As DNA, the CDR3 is TGTGCCAGCAGCCGGTGGCAGGGCCAAGAGACCCAGTACTTC.

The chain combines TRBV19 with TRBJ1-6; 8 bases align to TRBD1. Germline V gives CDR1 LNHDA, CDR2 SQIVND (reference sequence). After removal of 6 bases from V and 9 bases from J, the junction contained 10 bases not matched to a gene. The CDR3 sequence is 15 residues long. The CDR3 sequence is CASRLPGQATSPLHF. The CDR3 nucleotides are TGTGCCAGTAGGCTCCCGGGACAGGCCACTTCACCCCTCCACTTT.

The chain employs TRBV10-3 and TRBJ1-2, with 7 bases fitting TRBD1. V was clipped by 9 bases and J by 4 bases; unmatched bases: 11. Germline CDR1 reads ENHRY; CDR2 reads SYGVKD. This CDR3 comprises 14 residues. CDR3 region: CAIDGQAGTYGYTF. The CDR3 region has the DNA TGTGCCATTGATGGACAGGCGGGTACCTATGGCTACACCTTC.

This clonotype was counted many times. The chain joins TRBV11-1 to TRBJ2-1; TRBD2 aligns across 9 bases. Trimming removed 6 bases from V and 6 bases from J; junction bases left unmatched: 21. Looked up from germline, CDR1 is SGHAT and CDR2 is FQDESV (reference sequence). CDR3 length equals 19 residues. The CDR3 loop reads CASRHHWVGLAGESNEQFF. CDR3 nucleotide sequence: TGTGCCAGCAGACATCATTGGGTCGGCTTAGCGGGAGAGAGCAATGAGCAGTTCTTC.

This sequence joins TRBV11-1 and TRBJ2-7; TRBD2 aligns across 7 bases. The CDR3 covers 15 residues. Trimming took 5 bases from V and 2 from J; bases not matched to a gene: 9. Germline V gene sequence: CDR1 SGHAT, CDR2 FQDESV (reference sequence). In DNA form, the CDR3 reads TGTGCCAGCAGCGCCGGGGCTAGCGGAACCTACGAGCAGTACTTC. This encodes CASSAGASGTYEQYF.